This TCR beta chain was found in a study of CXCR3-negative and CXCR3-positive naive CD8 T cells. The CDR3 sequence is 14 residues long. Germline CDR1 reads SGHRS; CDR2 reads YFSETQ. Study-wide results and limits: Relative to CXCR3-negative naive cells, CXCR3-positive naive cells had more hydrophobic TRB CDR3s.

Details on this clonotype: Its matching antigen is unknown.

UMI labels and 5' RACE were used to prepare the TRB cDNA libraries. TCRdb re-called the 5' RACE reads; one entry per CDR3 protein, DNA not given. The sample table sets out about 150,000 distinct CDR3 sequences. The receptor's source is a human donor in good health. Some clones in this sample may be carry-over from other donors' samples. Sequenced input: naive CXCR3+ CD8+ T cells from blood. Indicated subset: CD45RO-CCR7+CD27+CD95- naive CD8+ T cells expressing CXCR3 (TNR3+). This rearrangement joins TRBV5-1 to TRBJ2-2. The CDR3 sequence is CASSLGSNTGELFF. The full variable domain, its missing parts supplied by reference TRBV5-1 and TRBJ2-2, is KAGVTQTPRYLIKTRGQQVTLSCSPISGHRSVSWYQQTPGQGLQFLFEYFSETQRNKGNFPGRFSGRQFSNSRSEMNVSTLELGDSALYLCASSLGSNTGELFFGEGSRLTVL.